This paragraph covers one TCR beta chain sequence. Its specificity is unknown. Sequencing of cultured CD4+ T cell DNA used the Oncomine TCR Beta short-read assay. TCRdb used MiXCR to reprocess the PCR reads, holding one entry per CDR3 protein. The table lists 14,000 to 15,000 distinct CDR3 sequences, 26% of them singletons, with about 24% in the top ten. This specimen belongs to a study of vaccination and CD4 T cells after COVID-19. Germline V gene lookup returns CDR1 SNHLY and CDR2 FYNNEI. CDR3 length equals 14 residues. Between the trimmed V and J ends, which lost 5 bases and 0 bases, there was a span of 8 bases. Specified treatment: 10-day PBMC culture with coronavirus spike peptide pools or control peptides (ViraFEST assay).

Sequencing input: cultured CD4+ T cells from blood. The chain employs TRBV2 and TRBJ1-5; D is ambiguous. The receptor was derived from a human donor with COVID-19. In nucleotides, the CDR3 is TGTGCCAGCAGTTACGGCACTAGCAATCAGCCCCAGCATTTT. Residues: CASSYGTSNQPQHF.